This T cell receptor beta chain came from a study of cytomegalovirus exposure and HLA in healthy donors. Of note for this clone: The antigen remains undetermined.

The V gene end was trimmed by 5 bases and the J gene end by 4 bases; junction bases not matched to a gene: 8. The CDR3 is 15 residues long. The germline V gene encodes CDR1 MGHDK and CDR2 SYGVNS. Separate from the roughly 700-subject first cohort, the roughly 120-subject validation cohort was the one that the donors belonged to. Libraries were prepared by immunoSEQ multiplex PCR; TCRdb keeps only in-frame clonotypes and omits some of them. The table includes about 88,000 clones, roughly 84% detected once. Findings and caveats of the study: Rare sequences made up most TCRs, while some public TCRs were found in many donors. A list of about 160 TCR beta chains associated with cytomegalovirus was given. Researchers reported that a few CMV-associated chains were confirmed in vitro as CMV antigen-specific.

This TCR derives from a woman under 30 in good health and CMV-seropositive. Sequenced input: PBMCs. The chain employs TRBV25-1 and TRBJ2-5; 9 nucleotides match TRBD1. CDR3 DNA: TGTGCCAGCAGTACAGACAGGGGGTTGGGAGAGACCCAGTACTTC. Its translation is CASSTDRGLGETQYF.